This entry lists 7 T cell receptor beta chains sequenced from one sample in a study of PD-1 blockade in classical Hodgkin lymphoma (dated by TCRdb to 2018 to 2021). The library came from the immunoSEQ multiplex PCR assay. TCRdb stores this immuneACCESS table with in-frame sequences only. Part of the clones is absent; in the studies checked, under half of the shortfall reflects unresolved V genes, and no reason is known for the rest. Here the sample has 90,000 or so clones; about three quarters occur a single time. The leading ten clones occupy roughly 10% of the sample. The time point tag for this specimen amounts to: cycle 4 day 1 (C4D1), after about 6 weeks of nivolumab. Relapse after autologous stem cell transplantation had occurred in all trial patients, and cohorts A, B and C were distinguished by prior brentuximab vedotin exposure. Here the sequenced sample was peripheral blood mononuclear cells (PBMCs), taken before the fourth cycle of nivolumab. These receptors all come from a human donor with classical Hodgkin lymphoma.

This chain links TRBV27 with TRBJ1-5; 9 bases agree with TRBD1. V lost 8 bases and J lost 5; bases outside the gene matches: 7. The CDR3 contains 14 residues. In germline, CDR1 is MNHEY, CDR2 SMNVEV (reference sequence). CDR3 residues: CASAGTGWDQPQHF. DNA of the CDR3: TGTGCCAGCGCCGGGACAGGGTGGGATCAGCCCCAGCATTTT.

This clone was found once. V usage is TRBV19 and J usage is TRBJ1-5; D remains ambiguous. V was clipped by 5 bases and J by 0 bases, with 14 bases between them. Germline CDR1 is LNHDA and CDR2 is SQIVND (reference sequence). The CDR3 consists of 16 residues. CDR3 protein: CASSPSGFYSNQPQHF. The CDR3 DNA sequence: TGTGCCAGTAGTCCTTCAGGATTCTATAGCAATCAGCCCCAGCATTTT.

The chain carries TRBV20-1 and TRBJ1-2; D gene unclear. Trimming pared 6 bases from V and 8 bases from J, leaving 13 bases between. This CDR3 has 11 residues. Germline V gene sequence: CDR1 DFQATT, CDR2 SNEGSKA (reference sequence). The CDR3 reads CSAMESGGYTF. The CDR3 nucleotides read TGCAGTGCCATGGAATCGGGAGGCTACACCTTC.

The rearrangement links TRBV4-1 to TRBJ2-7, with 8 bases lining up with TRBD1. Trimming removed 3 bases from V and 7 bases from J; junction bases left unmatched: 11. In germline, CDR1 is MGHRA, CDR2 YSYEKL. The CDR3 loop spans 15 amino acids. The CDR3 reads CASSQADREAYEQYF. CDR3 nucleotides: TGCGCCAGCAGCCAGGCGGACAGGGAAGCTTATGAGCAGTACTTC.

The rearrangement joins TRBV6-1 to TRBJ2-3, with 14 bases that match TRBD2. CDR3 length equals 16 residues. The V and J ends lost 4 bases and 5 bases, in that order; junction bases with no gene match: 5. Germline CDR1 and CDR2: MNHNS and SASEGT. CDR3 in amino acids: CASSGLAGGRIDTQYF. CDR3 nucleotides: TGTGCCAGCAGTGGACTAGCGGGGGGGCGGATAGATACGCAGTATTTT.

V and J are TRBV28 and TRBJ2-7; 8 bases are a match to TRBD1. Germline lookup yields CDR1 MDHEN and CDR2 SYDVKM. The CDR3 consists of 15 residues. V dropped 6 bases and J dropped 0; count of bases not matched to a gene: 7. CDR3 DNA: TGTGCCAGCAGACTTCGGGACAGGAGCTCCTACGAGCAGTACTTC. It translates to CASRLRDRSSYEQYF.

CDR3 amino acids: CASSALPGRGNEKLFF. The CDR3 DNA follows: TGTGCCAGCAGTGCGCTTCCGGGACGGGGTAATGAAAAACTGTTTTTT. The chain combines TRBV6-1 with TRBJ1-4; D may be TRBD1 (5 bases). Trimming removed 4 bases at V and 4 bases at J, with 16 bases between. Germline values: CDR1 MNHNS, CDR2 SASEGT. The CDR3 covers 16 residues.